The sequence of this T cell receptor beta chain was determined in a study of cytomegalovirus exposure and HLA in healthy donors. Separate from the approximately 720-subject first cohort, the approximately 120-subject validation cohort was the one that the donors belonged to. The CDR3 extends over 13 amino acids. The V end was cut by 3 bases, the J end by 6 bases, with 11 bases between. Germline V gives CDR1 SGHAT, CDR2 FQNNGV. Clones were read by immunoSEQ multiplex PCR, and TCRdb kept only the in-frame ones, dropping some. The sample shows roughly 120,000 clones, more than 85% of them seen only once. General study findings and limits: While the bulk of TCR sequences proved rare, some public TCRs turned up in many donors. Subsequent analysis of the approximately 120 validation repertoires found a tendency for first-cohort TCR clusters to co-occur. Through in vitro validation, three CMV-associated chains were shown to be specific for CMV antigens.

As to this clone: Its antigen remains unidentified.

What was sequenced was PBMCs. The chain combines TRBV11-2 with TRBJ1-2; maybe TRBD1 (6 bases). The clonotype was recovered from a man between 18 and 29 years old in good health and CMV-seropositive. CDR3 protein: CASSFMDRDGYTF. CDR3 nucleotides: TGTGCCAGCAGCTTTATGGACAGAGATGGCTACACCTTC.